This entry lists 14 T cell receptor beta chains sequenced from one sample in a study of blood T cells in healthy people across ages. A J-beta primer mix and a sample-barcoded 5' primer were used in a second PCR of roughly 6 to 11 cycles. TCRdb reprocessed the 5' RACE reads with MiXCR, giving one entry per CDR3 protein. The sample lists about 780,000 distinct CDR3 sequences; roughly 24% were seen once. These same records also appear under a second study, on T cells of mothers and their children.

The material sequenced was blood. The receptors shown here come from a boy aged 10-17 years in good health.

The chain links TRBV12-3 or TRBV12-4 to TRBJ1-2; TRBD1 might be the D (5 bases). The CDR3 totals 11 residues. V lost 11 bases to trimming and J lost 2 bases, with 9 bases between them. The CDR3 nucleotides are TGTGCCGGGGGGGGGAACTATGGCTACACCTTC. Its protein is CAGGGNYGYTF.

This sequence joins TRBV5-1 and TRBJ2-3; D gene ambiguous. Germline V gene sequence: CDR1 SGHRS, CDR2 YFSETQ. This CDR3 contains 15 residues. Trimming removed 1 base at V and 2 bases at J, with 11 bases between. DNA of the CDR3: TGCGCCAGCAGCTTGTCCCCCCGAGACACAGATACGCAGTATTTT. Amino acids: CASSLSPRDTDTQYF. The full variable domain, in which reference TRBV5-1 and TRBJ2-3 provide the parts outside the CDR3, is KAGVTQTPRYLIKTRGQQVTLSCSPISGHRSVSWYQQTPGQGLQFLFEYFSETQRNKGNFPGRFSGRQFSNSRSEMNVSTLELGDSALYLCASSLSPRDTDTQYFGPGTRLTVL.

The CDR3 sequence: CASILGGRINYGYTF. The DNA of the CDR3 is TGTGCCAGCATCCTCGGTGGCAGGATTAACTATGGCTACACCTTC. This chain connects TRBV6-4 to TRBJ1-2, with D unclear. Looked up from germline, CDR1 is MRHNA and CDR2 is SNTAGT. V gave up 7 bases and J gave up 1 base, with 16 bases separating them. This CDR3 spans 15 amino acids.

This clonotype came up a few times. The chain links TRBV21-1 to TRBJ1-1; the table's D call, TRBD1, has no DNA check behind it. TRBV21-1 is classified as a pseudogene. The CDR3 loop spans 15 amino acids. The CDR3 DNA is TGTGCCAGCAGCAGCAGACAGGGACCGAACACTGAAGCTTTCTTT. Encoded protein: CASSSRQGPNTEAFF.

This clonotype came up a few times. The chain links TRBV19 to TRBJ1-3; D call uncertain. CDR1 LNHDA and CDR2 SQIVND come from the germline V gene (reference sequence). V was trimmed by 3 bases and J by 0 bases, leaving 9 bases between them. This CDR3 has 15 residues. The CDR3 bases are TGTGCCAGTAGTATCCGACTGACCTCTGGAAACACCATATATTTT. Translated, it gives CASSIRLTSGNTIYF.

This chain uses TRBV7-2 with TRBJ2-7, with D possibly being TRBD2 (6 bases). Trimming pared 5 bases from V and 7 bases from J, leaving 18 bases between. CDR3 size: 14 residues. CDR1 and CDR2 from the germline V gene are SGHTA and FQGNSA. The CDR3 region is CASSHTTTTSEQYV. For the CDR3, the DNA is TGTGCCAGCAGCCACACCACTACGACTAGTGAGCAGTACGTC.

This CDR3 reads CASSLRTVQETQYF. CDR3 DNA: TGTGCCAGCAGCCTGCGGACAGTCCAAGAGACCCAGTACTTC. The chain recombines TRBV5-5 with TRBJ2-5; possible D gene TRBD1, 6 bases. The CDR3 length is 14 residues. The germline V gene encodes CDR1 SGHKS and CDR2 YYEKEE (reference sequence). Trimming shortened V by 4 bases and J by 1 base, and 11 bases separated the two germline ends. Full variable domain (missing parts from reference TRBV5-5 and TRBJ2-5): DAGVTQSPTHLIKTRGQQVTLRCSPISGHKSVSWYQQVLGQGPQFIFQYYEKEERGRGNFPDRFSARQFPNYSSELNVNALLLGDSALYLCASSLRTVQETQYFGPGTRLLVL.

This clonotype was picked up a small number of times. One junction end disagrees with the germline gene, perhaps due to a read error. The chain employs TRBV7-2 and TRBJ1-2; D gene unclear. Germline V gene data show CDR1 as SGHTA and CDR2 as FQGNSA. This CDR3 region has 14 residues. CDR3 protein: CASSLSVLTYGHTF. In nucleotides, the CDR3 is TGTGCCAGCAGCTTATCAGTCCTCACCTATGGCCACACCTTC.

The CDR3 sequence: CASSQLVKETQYF. In DNA, the CDR3 is TGTGCCAGCAGCCAATTAGTTAAAGAGACCCAGTACTTC. The gene calls are TRBV3-1 and TRBJ2-7; D is unclear. The J call may be wrong; the DNA end is better matched by TRBJ2-5. Germline CDR1 reads LGHDT; CDR2 reads YNNKEL (reference sequence). The CDR3 length is 13 residues.

J is TRBJ2-1 and V is TRBV7-3, with TRBD2 as a possible D gene (7 bases). This CDR3 spans 16 amino acids. CDR1 and CDR2 (germline): SGHTA, FQGTGA. V lost 1 base and J lost 0, with 10 bases in between. The chain's CDR3 is CASSLRGGPSYNEQFF. CDR3 nucleotides: TGTGCCAGCAGCTTAAGGGGGGGCCCCTCCTACAATGAGCAGTTCTTC. The full variable domain, with the rest looked up from reference TRBV7-3 and TRBJ2-1, is GAGVSQTPSNKVTEKGKYVELRCDPISGHTALYWYRQSLGQGPEFLIYFQGTGAADDSGLPNDRFFAVRPEGSVSTLKIQRTERGDSAVYLCASSLRGGPSYNEQFFGPGTRLTVL.

This clonotype has just one count. The gene calls are TRBV12-3 or TRBV12-4 and TRBJ2-5; a possible D gene is TRBD1 (6 bases). Trimming cost V 3 bases and J 14 bases, with 22 bases left between them. The CDR3 loop spans 14 amino acids. CDR3 in amino acids: CASSFTLKQGLLYF. The CDR3 DNA sequence: TGTGCCAGCAGTTTTACTTTAAAACAGGGCCTTCTCTACTTC.

The V gene is TRBV20-1, the J gene TRBJ1-1; no reliable D call. Germline-derived CDR1 and CDR2 are DFQATT and SNEGSKA (reference sequence). The CDR3 contains 10 residues. Trimming removed 5 bases at V and 8 bases at J, with 9 bases between. The CDR3 loop reads CSAGRIEAFF. The CDR3 bases are TGCAGTGCTGGACGTATAGAAGCTTTCTTT.

This clonotype was counted between two and nine times. This chain joins TRBV5-8 and TRBJ2-5; 7 bases are shared with TRBD1. Germline V gene sequence: CDR1 SGHTS, CDR2 YDEGEE. The CDR3 has 16 amino acids. V shed 2 bases and J 4 bases; nucleotides not matched to a gene: 11. The CDR3 bases are TGTGCCAGCAGCTTTTCTCTGCGGACAGGTGGAGAGACCCAGTACTTC. Translating gives CASSFSLRTGGETQYF.

In this sample, this clonotype turned up a few times. The V call is TRBV5-1, the J call TRBJ2-5; 9 bases align to TRBD2. The J call may be wrong; the DNA end is better matched by TRBJ2-7. Germline CDR1 reads SGHRS; CDR2 reads YFSETQ. The CDR3 extends over 19 amino acids. The chain's CDR3 is CASSLEGQQPLAGYCEQYF. The CDR3 DNA reads as TGCGCCAGCAGCCTGGAGGGACAGCAGCCGCTAGCGGGGTATTGCGAGCAGTACTTC.